This TCR beta chain was recorded in a study of graft-versus-host responses after intestinal transplantation. The CDR3 loop spans 15 amino acids. V lost 7 bases and J 0 bases, leaving 13 bases between the germline ends. The germline V gene encodes CDR1 SGHVS and CDR2 FNYEAQ. Notes on this clone: Its antigen is not identified.

Using immunoSEQ multiplex PCR, the repertoire was profiled, and TCRdb retains in-frame clones only, with some absent. The table shows about 120,000 clones, with approximately 95% occurring only once. The rearrangement joins TRBV7-6 to TRBJ1-3; D is unresolved. Source: unstimulated CD4+ T cells sorted from spleen or lymph node cells, taken before intestinal transplant. The receptor was derived from a human donor who received an intestinal transplant. This chain's CDR3 is CASISFEGSGNTIYF. CDR3 coding DNA: TGTGCCAGCATCTCCTTTGAGGGCTCTGGAAACACCATATATTTT.